Presented here are 24 T cell receptor beta chains from one specimen sequenced in a study of blood T cell repertoires in COVID-19. TCRdb's copy holds only in-frame clones and misses some; the assay was immunoSEQ multiplex PCR. The sample has 150,000 to 200,000 clones; roughly 80% are singletons. Sequenced input: PBMCs or T cells enriched from blood (not recorded which). Receptors were obtained from a middle-aged woman with acute COVID-19.

V gene TRBV21-1 combines with J gene TRBJ2-3; the DNA was not used to check the table's D call, TRBD2. TRBV21-1 is a known pseudogene. This CDR3 comprises 18 residues. CDR3 sequence (DNA): TGTGCCAGCAGCAAAGAGGAAAGCGGGAGTTTAGTTTCAGATACGCAGTATTTT. Translating it yields CASSKEESGSLVSDTQYF.

This clone was seen once. V gene TRBV27 combines with J gene TRBJ1-4; 7 bases are shared with TRBD1. CDR3 length: 15 amino acids. From germline, CDR1 is MNHEY and CDR2 SMNVEV (reference sequence). V lost 5 bases, J lost 3 bases, and 6 bases stayed unmatched. CDR3 coding DNA: TGTGCCAGCAGTCCTTGGACAGGTTCTAATGAAAAACTGTTTTTT. Its translation is CASSPWTGSNEKLFF. The variable domain in full, completed from reference TRBV27 and TRBJ1-4, reads EAQVTQNPRYLITVTGKKLTVTCSQNMNHEYMSWYRQDPGLGLRQIYYSMNVEVTDKGDVPEGYKVSRKEKRNFPLILESPSPNQTSLYFCASSPWTGSNEKLFFGSGTQLSVL.

The chain has TRBV19 and TRBJ2-3, with 8 bases lining up with TRBD1. Trimming took 6 bases from V and 0 from J; bases not matched to a gene: 5. CDR1 and CDR2 (germline): LNHDA, SQIVND (reference sequence). CDR3 length equals 15 residues. The CDR3 DNA follows: TGTGCCAGTAGCTATGGGACAGGCAGCACAGATACGCAGTATTTT. It is translated as CASSYGTGSTDTQYF.

The chain recombines TRBV12-5 with TRBJ2-1; D possibly corresponds to TRBD2 (6 bases). This CDR3 has 13 amino acids. CDR1 and CDR2 (germline): LGHNT, FRNRAP. The V gene lost 8 bases and the J gene lost 4 bases, with 12 bases spanning the gap. CDR3 amino acids: CASLRENYNEQFF. The CDR3 DNA reads TGTGCTAGTCTACGGGAGAATTACAATGAGCAGTTCTTC.

V is TRBV5-1 and J is TRBJ2-2; tentative D call: TRBD2 (6 bases). Germline V CDR1 and CDR2: SGHRS, YFSETQ. There are 14 residues in the CDR3. The germline V and J ends were trimmed by 4 bases and 4 bases, with 11 bases remaining between them. CDR3: CASSPGLSTGELFF. The CDR3 DNA is TGCGCCAGCAGCCCGGGACTTTCCACCGGGGAGCTGTTTTTT.

V and J are TRBV18 and TRBJ1-5; D unclear. Germline CDR1 is KGHSH and CDR2 is LQKENI. The CDR3 length is 12 residues. Trimming stripped 5 bases from V and 3 bases from J, with 5 bases between. CDR3 nucleotide sequence: TGTGCCAGCTCAGGGCCCAATCAGCCCCAGCATTTT. Protein sequence: CASSGPNQPQHF.

The chain has TRBV4-1 and TRBJ2-7, with TRBD2 matching 9 bases. Per the germline V gene, CDR1 is MGHRA and CDR2 is YSYEKL. The trim removed 4 bases at V and 3 bases at J, leaving 4 bases unmatched. The CDR3 is 14 amino acids. The CDR3 here is CASSLGLALYEQYF. The DNA of the CDR3 is TGCGCCAGCAGCCTGGGACTAGCTCTCTACGAGCAGTACTTC.

This chain links TRBV19 with TRBJ2-1, with TRBD2 identical over 9 bases. Looked up from germline, CDR1 is LNHDA and CDR2 is SQIVND (reference sequence). The CDR3 length is 17 residues. V dropped 4 bases and J dropped 7; count of bases not matched to a gene: 14. The chain's CDR3 is CASSTTLVAGASNEQFF. The CDR3 nucleotides read TGTGCCAGTAGTACGACCCTCGTAGCGGGAGCTAGTAATGAGCAGTTCTTC.

The V and J genes are TRBV6-4 and TRBJ1-3, with 10 bases fitting TRBD1. The CDR3 sequence is 18 residues long. Losses at the gene ends were 3 bases for V and 2 bases for J; bases not matched to a gene: 10. Germline CDR1 MRHNA, CDR2 SNTAGT. The chain's CDR3 is CASSDRYRDRGPGNTIYF. CDR3 DNA sequence: TGTGCCAGCAGTGATAGGTACCGGGACAGGGGCCCTGGAAACACCATATATTTT.

The chain couples TRBV6-5 to TRBJ1-2; possibly TRBD1 for D (6 bases). Between the trimmed V and J ends, which lost 6 bases and 6 bases, there was a span of 14 bases. This CDR3 spans 13 amino acids. Germline CDR1 MNHEY, CDR2 SVGAGI. In DNA, the CDR3 is TGTGCCAGCAGGACAACAGGGCCTAATGGCTACACCTTC. It codes for CASRTTGPNGYTF.

V gene TRBV7-9 combines with J gene TRBJ2-2; TRBD2 agrees at 10 bases. The CDR3 totals 19 residues. The trim removed 4 bases at V and 11 bases at J, leaving 22 bases unmatched. Germline CDR1 is SEHNR and CDR2 is FQNEAQ (reference sequence). The CDR3 DNA follows: TGTGCCAGCAGCTCCGTTGGCCTCTTGAGCGGGAGGGCCGTAGGAGAGCTGTTTTTT. It translates to CASSSVGLLSGRAVGELFF.

This clone was seen a single time. The rearrangement links TRBV20-1 to TRBJ1-5; the D gene is possibly TRBD1 (6 bases). The CDR3 totals 16 residues. The V and J ends lost 3 bases and 2 bases respectively, with 17 bases between them. The germline CDR1 and CDR2 sequences are DFQATT and SNEGSKA (reference sequence). The CDR3 nucleotides read TGCAGTGCTAGTTTGTTTTCAGGGGTGGGCAATCAGCCCCAGCATTTT. It translates to CSASLFSGVGNQPQHF.

This clone was observed a single time. This rearrangement joins TRBV5-6 to TRBJ1-1; D unclear. V gave up 0 bases and J gave up 1 base, with 7 bases separating them. Germline CDR1 and CDR2: SGHDT and YYEEEE. CDR3 length: 14 residues. The DNA of the CDR3 is TGTGCCAGCAGCTTGGCCCCAGGGAACACTGAAGCTTTCTTT. Its translation is CASSLAPGNTEAFF.

This chain uses TRBV2 with TRBJ1-6; 7 bases line up with TRBD1. The CDR3 consists of 15 residues. Germline V lookup: CDR1 SNHLY, CDR2 FYNNEI. V trimming: 2 bases; J trimming: 10 bases; junction bases outside the gene matches: 8. The CDR3 DNA reads as TGTGCCAGCAGTGAACAGACAGGGTCAGGCTCACCCCTCCACTTT. Translating gives CASSEQTGSGSPLHF.

The chain has TRBV4-1 and TRBJ2-1; 10 nucleotides align to TRBD2. Germline assignment: CDR1 MGHRA and CDR2 YSYEKL. The junction had 3 bases not matched to a gene; V was cut back by 3 bases and J by 1 base. The CDR3 spans 16 residues. This CDR3 reads CASSQETSGSYNEQFF. DNA for the CDR3: TGCGCCAGCAGCCAGGAGACTAGCGGGTCCTACAATGAGCAGTTCTTC.

This chain uses TRBV7-9 with TRBJ2-2; 13 nucleotides match TRBD2. Germline values: CDR1 SEHNR, CDR2 FQNEAQ (reference sequence). J lost 4 bases, V lost 5 bases, and 4 bases had no gene match. The CDR3 runs to 16 residues. The CDR3 region is CASSPGTSGATGELFF. In DNA, the CDR3 is TGTGCCAGCAGCCCCGGGACTAGCGGGGCCACCGGGGAGCTGTTTTTT.

V usage is TRBV30 and J usage is TRBJ2-1; D perhaps matches TRBD2 (6 bases). Between the trimmed V and J ends, which lost 0 bases and 2 bases, there was a span of 11 bases. From germline, CDR1 is GTSNPN and CDR2 SVGIG (reference sequence). The CDR3 runs to 15 residues. The CDR3 bases are TGTGCCTGGAGTGTACTGACGGGAGCCTACAATGAGCAGTTCTTC. Its protein is CAWSVLTGAYNEQFF.

V usage is TRBV6-5 and J usage is TRBJ2-3; D may be TRBD2 (6 bases). With 1 base removed from V and 4 bases from J, the gap between germline ends came to 9 bases. The germline gives CDR1 MNHEY, CDR2 SVGAGI. This CDR3 contains 14 residues. The CDR3 bases are TGTGCCAGCAGTTACTGGTCGGGGGCAGATACGCAGTATTTT. This translates into CASSYWSGADTQYF.

The chain uses TRBV29-1 and TRBJ1-5; D is unclear. The CDR3 runs 12 residues. Per the germline V gene, CDR1 is SQVTM and CDR2 is ANQGSEA. The ends were cut back, 5 bases at V and 5 bases at J, with 10 bases in the middle. CDR3 region: CSVSSPDQPQHF. In nucleotides, the CDR3 is TGCAGCGTTAGTAGCCCTGATCAGCCCCAGCATTTT.

This clone was counted between two and nine times. The V and J genes are TRBV2 and TRBJ1-2, with TRBD1 matching over 7 bases. This CDR3 is built from 15 residues. Trimming took 4 bases from V and 8 from J; bases not matched to a gene: 13. Germline values: CDR1 SNHLY, CDR2 FYNNEI. CDR3: CASSVSGTAFWGYTF. CDR3 DNA: TGTGCCAGCAGTGTATCCGGGACAGCCTTTTGGGGCTACACCTTC.

This rearrangement joins TRBV7-6 to TRBJ2-3; 15 positions agree with TRBD2. The germline gives CDR1 SGHVS, CDR2 FNYEAQ. Trimming at V came to 5 bases and at J to 4 bases, leaving 4 bases not matched to a gene. The CDR3 has 16 residues. CDR3 bases: TGTGCCAGCAGCCCTGGACTAGCGGGAGGGGCAGATACGCAGTATTTT. Translation: CASSPGLAGGADTQYF.

CDR3 DNA: TGTGCCAGCAGCTTCGACAGGGGAGCAGATACGCAGTATTTT. This codes for CASSFDRGADTQYF. The V gene is TRBV7-9, the J gene TRBJ2-3; TRBD1 agrees at 8 bases. The germline V gene encodes CDR1 SEHNR and CDR2 FQNEAQ (reference sequence). The CDR3 extends over 14 amino acids. Trimming took 3 bases from V and 4 from J; bases not matched to a gene: 3.

This clone has just a few counts. The chain uses TRBV7-9 and TRBJ1-4, with 8 bases lining up with TRBD1. This CDR3 contains 14 residues. Germline trimming cut 5 bases from V and 8 bases from J; bases unmatched to any gene: 7. The germline gives CDR1 SEHNR, CDR2 FQNEAQ (reference sequence). In DNA, the CDR3 is TGTGCCAGCAGCCGGACAGGGAATTTCGAAAAACTGTTTTTT. Protein product: CASSRTGNFEKLFF.

This clone turned up a few times. The CDR3 sequence: CASSHGTGELFF. In DNA, the CDR3 is TGTGCCAGCAGCCACGGGACCGGGGAGCTGTTTTTT. The chain is built from TRBV12-3 or TRBV12-4 and TRBJ2-2; D ambiguous. The germline V and J ends were trimmed by 6 bases and 5 bases, with 7 bases remaining between them. This CDR3 is 12 amino acids long.